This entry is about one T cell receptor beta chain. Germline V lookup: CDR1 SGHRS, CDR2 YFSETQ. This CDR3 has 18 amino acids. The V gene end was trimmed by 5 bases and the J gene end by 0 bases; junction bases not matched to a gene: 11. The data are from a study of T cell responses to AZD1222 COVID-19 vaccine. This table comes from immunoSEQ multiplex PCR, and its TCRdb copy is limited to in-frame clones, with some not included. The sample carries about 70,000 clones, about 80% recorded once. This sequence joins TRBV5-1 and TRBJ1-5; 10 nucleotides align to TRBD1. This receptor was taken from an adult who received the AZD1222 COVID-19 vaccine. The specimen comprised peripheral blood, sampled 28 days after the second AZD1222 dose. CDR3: CASSPWDRGVGSNQPQHF. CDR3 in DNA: TGCGCCAGCAGTCCGTGGGACAGGGGAGTTGGTAGCAATCAGCCCCAGCATTTT.